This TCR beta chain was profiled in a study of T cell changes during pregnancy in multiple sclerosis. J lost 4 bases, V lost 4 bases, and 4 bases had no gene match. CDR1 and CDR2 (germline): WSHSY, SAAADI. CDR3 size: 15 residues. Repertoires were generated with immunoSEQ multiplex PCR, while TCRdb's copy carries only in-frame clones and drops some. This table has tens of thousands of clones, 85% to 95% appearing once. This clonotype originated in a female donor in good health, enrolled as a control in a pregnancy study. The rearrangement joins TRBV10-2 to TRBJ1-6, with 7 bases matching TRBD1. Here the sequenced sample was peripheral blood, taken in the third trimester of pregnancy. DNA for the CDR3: TGCGCCAGCAGTGGCCCAGGGGGATATAATTCACCCCTCCACTTT. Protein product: CASSGPGGYNSPLHF.